This section outlines one T cell receptor beta chain sequence together with its context. The entry originates in a study of T cell responses to AZD1222 COVID-19 vaccine. V lost 3 bases and J 4 bases, leaving 5 bases between the germline ends. The CDR3 has 12 residues. Libraries were prepared by immunoSEQ multiplex PCR; TCRdb keeps only in-frame clonotypes and omits some of them. The sample yields just over 80,000 clones, 90% seen once. The J gene is TRBJ2-3, the V gene TRBV12-3 or TRBV12-4, with D hard to call. The origin of this receptor is an adult in good health. The specimen was peripheral blood, collected on day 0 of AZD1222 vaccination. CDR3 residues: CASSFAADTQYF. The CDR3 DNA follows: TGTGCCAGCAGTTTTGCCGCAGATACGCAGTATTTT.